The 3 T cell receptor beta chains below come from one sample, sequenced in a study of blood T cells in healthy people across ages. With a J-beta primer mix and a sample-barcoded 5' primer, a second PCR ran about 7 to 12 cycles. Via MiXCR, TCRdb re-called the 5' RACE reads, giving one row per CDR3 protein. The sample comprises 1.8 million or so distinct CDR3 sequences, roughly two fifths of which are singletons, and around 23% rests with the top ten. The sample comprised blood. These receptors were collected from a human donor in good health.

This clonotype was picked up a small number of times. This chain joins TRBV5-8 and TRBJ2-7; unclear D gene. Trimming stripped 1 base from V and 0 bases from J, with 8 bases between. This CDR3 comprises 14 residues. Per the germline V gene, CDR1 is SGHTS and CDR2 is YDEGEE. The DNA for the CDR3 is TGTGCCAGCAGCTTGTGGAGCTCCTCCTACGAGCAGTACTTC. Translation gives CASSLWSSSYEQYF.

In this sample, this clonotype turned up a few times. In nucleotides, the CDR3 is TGCGCCAGCAGCCTGGGACTAGGGAGGGCAGATACGCAGTATTTT. It yields the protein CASSLGLGRADTQYF. The V call is TRBV5-1, the J call TRBJ2-3, with 8 bases matching TRBD2. The CDR3 consists of 15 residues. Germline V CDR1 and CDR2: SGHRS, YFSETQ. Trimming at V came to 4 bases and at J to 4 bases, leaving 8 bases not matched to a gene.

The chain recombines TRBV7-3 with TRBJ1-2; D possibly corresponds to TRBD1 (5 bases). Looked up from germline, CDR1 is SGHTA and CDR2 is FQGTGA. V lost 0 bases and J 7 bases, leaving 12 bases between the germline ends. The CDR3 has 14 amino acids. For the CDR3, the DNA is TGTGCCAGCAGCTTAACGGGGGGGGATACTGGCTACACCTTC. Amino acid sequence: CASSLTGGDTGYTF.